The 20 T cell receptor beta chains reported below all come from one sample, sequenced in a study of shared clonotypes between healthy human individuals. Naive CD8 populations comprised CD45RO-negative cells positively selected for CCR7, excluding terminally differentiated effector memory CD45RA+ cells. Sequencing was performed with immunoSEQ multiplex PCR; in TCRdb, only in-frame clones are kept and a portion is missing. The sample shows 750,000 to 1,000,000 clones, around 93% of them seen only once. The sequencing sample was made of naive CD8+ T cells sorted from blood. These receptors all stem from a man aged 25 to 40 in good health.

Only one count was recorded for this clone. V gene TRBV14 combines with J gene TRBJ2-1; 8 bases map to TRBD2. J gave up 9 bases and V 8 bases, and 15 bases lay outside the gene matches. Germline lookup yields CDR1 SGHDN and CDR2 FVKESK. The CDR3 totals 15 residues. The CDR3 loop is CASSLGGATSAEQFF. CDR3 bases: TGTGCCAGCTCTCTCGGGGGGGCTACCTCGGCTGAGCAGTTCTTC.

J is TRBJ1-1 and V is TRBV7-9, with D unclear. Germline V gives CDR1 SEHNR, CDR2 FQNEAQ (reference sequence). Trimming left V 3 bases short and J 6 bases short, with 5 bases between. The CDR3 contains 11 residues. This CDR3 reads CASSFGPEAFF. The CDR3 coding sequence is TGTGCCAGCAGCTTTGGCCCTGAAGCTTTCTTT.

The CDR3 is CASSAGQGVDGEQYF. CDR3 nucleotides: TGTGCCAGCAGTGCGGGACAGGGGGTTGACGGCGAGCAGTACTTC. The chain recombines TRBV2 with TRBJ2-7; the match to TRBD1 covers 11 bases. Looked up from germline, CDR1 is SNHLY and CDR2 is FYNNEI. CDR3 length: 15 residues. The V segment lost 4 bases and the J segment 6 bases; nucleotides outside the gene matches: 8.

This clone was detected only a few times. The rearrangement joins TRBV5-8 to TRBJ2-7; possibly TRBD1 or TRBD2 for D (6 bases each). The CDR3 contains 15 residues. Germline V gene lookup returns CDR1 SGHTS and CDR2 YDEGEE. Trimming removed 5 bases at V and 4 bases at J, with 19 bases between. CDR3 protein: CASSLARGLNYEQYF. CDR3 in DNA: TGTGCCAGCAGTCTAGCCAGGGGACTTAATTACGAGCAGTACTTC.

This clone came up a few times. Other DNA sequences in this specimen translate into the identical CDR3. The chain links TRBV7-8 to TRBJ2-1; perhaps D is TRBD1 or TRBD2 (6 bases each). V lost 5 bases, J lost 0 bases, and 11 bases lay in between. Germline values: CDR1 SGHVS, CDR2 FQNEAQ. The CDR3 runs 15 residues. CDR3 amino acids: CASSRGPSSYNEQFF. The CDR3 DNA is TGTGCCAGCAGCCGGGGGCCTAGCTCCTACAATGAGCAGTTCTTC.

The chain recombines TRBV11-2 with TRBJ2-7, with D perhaps matching TRBD1 (6 bases). CDR3 length: 15 amino acids. Per the germline V gene, CDR1 is SGHAT and CDR2 is FQNNGV. Trimming cost V 5 bases and J 2 bases, with 16 bases left between them. This CDR3 reads CASSHGQGTTYEQYF. The CDR3 DNA sequence: TGTGCCAGCAGCCATGGGCAGGGGACCACCTACGAGCAGTACTTC. Based on the CDR3 plus reference TRBV11-2 and TRBJ2-7, the full variable domain is EAGVAQSPRYKIIEKRQSVAFWCNPISGHATLYWYQQILGQGPKLLIQFQNNGVVDDSQLPKDRFSAERLKGVDSTLKIQPAKLEDSAVYLCASSHGQGTTYEQYFGPGTRLTVT.

The chain recombines TRBV29-1 with TRBJ2-2, with 11 positions matching TRBD2. The germline gives CDR1 SQVTM, CDR2 ANQGSEA. This CDR3 has 17 amino acids. Trimming took 2 bases from V and 2 from J; bases not matched to a gene: 7. The CDR3 spells CSVESVAGGTNTGELFF. The CDR3, as DNA: TGCAGCGTTGAATCGGTAGCGGGAGGGACTAACACCGGGGAGCTGTTTTTT.

The chain recombines TRBV7-9 with TRBJ1-1; 9 bases are shared with TRBD1. Trimming removed 6 bases from V and 5 bases from J; junction bases left unmatched: 10. This CDR3 spans 15 amino acids. Per germline, CDR1 SEHNR and CDR2 FQNEAQ (reference sequence). In DNA form, the CDR3 reads TGTGCCAGCAGAGCTAGCGGACAGGGGCAGACTGAAGCTTTCTTT. This sequence encodes CASRASGQGQTEAFF.

As regards this clone: The same CDR3 is also encoded by other DNA sequences in this sample. V usage is TRBV5-1 and J usage is TRBJ2-7; perhaps TRBD1 as D (6 bases). CDR3 length: 12 amino acids. Per the germline V gene, CDR1 is SGHRS and CDR2 is YFSETQ. V shed 4 bases and J shed 7 bases, with 12 bases lying between them. The CDR3 DNA reads as TGCGCCAGCAGCCTTACAGGGTGGGAGCAGTACTTC. This encodes CASSLTGWEQYF.

The chain couples TRBV6-1 to TRBJ2-5; D is uncertain. There are 16 residues in the CDR3. The V gene's germline CDR1 is MNHNS and CDR2 SASEGT. V lost 2 bases and J lost 5, with 18 bases in between. CDR3 sequence (DNA): TGTGCCAGCAGTGAATTGGGCGCTTCCTTACGGGAGACCCAGTACTTC. Encoded protein: CASSELGASLRETQYF.

The V gene is TRBV7-6, the J gene TRBJ2-7, with TRBD1 identical over 9 bases. This CDR3 has 16 amino acids. V lost 1 base and J lost 0; bases outside the gene matches: 4. From germline, CDR1 is SGHVS and CDR2 FNYEAQ. Here the CDR3 reads CASSLGTGGISYEQYF. The CDR3 nucleotides read TGTGCCAGCAGCTTAGGAACAGGGGGCATCTCCTACGAGCAGTACTTC.

In its sample, this clone was seen a few times. The gene calls are TRBV5-1 and TRBJ2-1, with D uncertain. This CDR3 spans 13 amino acids. Looked up from germline, CDR1 is SGHRS and CDR2 is YFSETQ. V lost 7 bases to trimming and J lost 8 bases, with 16 bases between them. Here the CDR3 reads CASAIFIADEQFF. Here the CDR3 DNA reads TGCGCCAGCGCGATTTTCATAGCCGATGAGCAGTTCTTC.

The genes are TRBV7-9 and TRBJ2-1; perhaps TRBD2 as D (5 bases). This CDR3 is built from 16 residues. From germline, CDR1 is SEHNR and CDR2 FQNEAQ (reference sequence). Trimming removed 5 bases at V and 2 bases at J, with 16 bases between. In DNA, the CDR3 is TGTGCCAGCAGCCCCTTAGCGAGAACTACCTACAATGAGCAGTTCTTC. Protein sequence: CASSPLARTTYNEQFF.

This clone was observed once. This CDR3 is also generated by other DNA sequences in the sample. This sequence joins TRBV7-9 and TRBJ2-3; D is undetermined. V lost 8 bases and J 2 bases, leaving 8 bases between the germline ends. The CDR3 has 12 residues. Germline assignment: CDR1 SEHNR and CDR2 FQNEAQ (reference sequence). CDR3 nucleotide sequence: TGTGCCAGCTCTCTTTTCACAGATACGCAGTATTTT. Translating it yields CASSLFTDTQYF.

This sequence joins TRBV7-9 and TRBJ2-7, with a weak D call TRBD2 (5 bases). The J call could be wrong; TRBJ2-5 is a better fit for the DNA end. Germline values: CDR1 SEHNR, CDR2 FQNEAQ (reference sequence). The CDR3 is 15 amino acids. The CDR3 region has the DNA TGTGCCAGCAGCTCTAGCTCTACGGCCTATGAGACCCAGTACTTC. It is translated as CASSSSSTAYETQYF.

The chain employs TRBV7-8 and TRBJ2-7; TRBD2 agrees at 14 bases. The ends lost 2 bases at V and 3 bases at J; junction bases unmatched: 6. The germline V gene encodes CDR1 SGHVS and CDR2 FQNEAQ. The CDR3 has 17 amino acids. The CDR3 is CASSLPGTSGSFYEQYF. The CDR3 region has the DNA TGTGCCAGCAGCTTACCGGGGACTAGCGGGAGTTTCTACGAGCAGTACTTC.

The V call is TRBV2, the J call TRBJ2-5; TRBD2 matches at 11 bases. The J segment lost 5 bases and the V segment lost 7 bases, leaving 9 bases of the junction unmatched. CDR1 is SNHLY and CDR2 is FYNNEI in the germline V gene. CDR3 size: 15 residues. The CDR3 spells CASKGLAGPQETQYF. DNA for the CDR3: TGTGCCAGCAAAGGACTAGCGGGCCCTCAGGAGACCCAGTACTTC.

V gene TRBV28 combines with J gene TRBJ1-5; D gene ambiguous. The CDR3 contains 15 residues. The V gene's germline CDR1 is MDHEN and CDR2 SYDVKM. Trimming removed 6 bases at V and 0 bases at J, with 12 bases between. The CDR3 loop reads CASSHRIDSNQPQHF. In DNA, the CDR3 is TGTGCCAGCAGCCATCGGATTGATAGCAATCAGCCCCAGCATTTT.

This clone was found once. The chain employs TRBV7-2 and TRBJ1-2; TRBD1 is a possible D gene (6 bases). With 3 bases removed from V and 0 bases from J, the gap between germline ends came to 14 bases. This CDR3 has 16 residues. Per germline, CDR1 SGHTA and CDR2 FQGNSA. CDR3 loop: CASSFLTGPANYGYTF. For the CDR3, the DNA is TGTGCCAGCAGCTTTCTGACAGGTCCAGCTAACTATGGCTACACCTTC.

The V and J genes are TRBV2 and TRBJ1-5; D is possibly TRBD1 (5 bases). Germline V gene data show CDR1 as SNHLY and CDR2 as FYNNEI. This CDR3 is built from 13 residues. The ends were cut back, 8 bases at V and 6 bases at J, with 14 bases in the middle. CDR3 DNA: TGTGCCAGCTTCGGGGGACCGGGTCAGCCCCAGCATTTT. Its protein is CASFGGPGQPQHF.